Following are 27 T cell receptor beta chains from one sample sequenced in a study of cytomegalovirus exposure and HLA in healthy donors. Using immunoSEQ multiplex PCR, the repertoire was profiled, and TCRdb retains in-frame clones only, with some absent. The table shows fewer than 250,000 clones, with over 80% occurring only once. Material: PBMCs. These receptors came from a woman aged 30 to 39 in good health and CMV-seropositive.

The chain joins TRBV5-1 to TRBJ2-7; 10 bases match TRBD2. The CDR3 extends over 16 amino acids. V was clipped by 3 bases and J by 2 bases; unmatched bases: 8. Germline CDR1 is SGHRS and CDR2 is YFSETQ. The CDR3 DNA sequence: TGCGCCAGCAGCTCCGGTCTAGCGGGAGAAGCCTACGAGCAGTACTTC. Translated: CASSSGLAGEAYEQYF.

The CDR3 region has the DNA TGTGCCAGCAGCGTAGATTCTAGCGGGAGGGCGGGTGAGCAGTTCTTC. This translates into CASSVDSSGRAGEQFF. V and J are TRBV9 and TRBJ2-1, with 12 bases lining up with TRBD2. Germline CDR1 is SGDLS and CDR2 is YYNGEE. This CDR3 is built from 16 residues. Trimming at V came to 0 bases and at J to 9 bases, leaving 7 bases not matched to a gene. The variable domain in full, completed from reference TRBV9 and TRBJ2-1, reads DSGVTQTPKHLITATGQRVTLRCSPRSGDLSVYWYQQSLDQGLQFLIQYYNGEERAKGNILERFSAQQFPDLHSELNLSSLELGDSALYFCASSVDSSGRAGEQFFGPGTRLTVL.

The chain joins TRBV30 to TRBJ2-7; D may be TRBD2 (7 bases). This CDR3 has 13 amino acids. The germline CDR1 and CDR2 sequences are GTSNPN and SVGIG (reference sequence). V was shortened by 2 bases and J by 3 bases, with 11 bases between the two germline ends. For the CDR3, the DNA is TGTGCCTGGAGTTGGCGGGGGCGCTACGAGCAGTACTTC. It specifies CAWSWRGRYEQYF. Based on the CDR3 plus reference TRBV30 and TRBJ2-7, the full variable domain is SQTIHQWPATLVQPVGSPLSLECTVEGTSNPNLYWYRQAAGRGLQLLFYSVGIGQISSEVPQNLSASRPQDRQFILSSKKLLLSDSGFYLCAWSWRGRYEQYFGPGTRLTVT.

CDR3 sequence reads: CASGRGLAGGYEQYF. The CDR3 region has the DNA TGTGCTAGTGGCAGGGGACTAGCGGGAGGCTACGAGCAGTACTTC. The chain uses TRBV12-5 and TRBJ2-7; 15 bases line up with TRBD2. The CDR3 covers 15 residues. J gave up 3 bases and V 6 bases, and 3 bases lay outside the gene matches. Germline CDR1 and CDR2: LGHNT and FRNRAP.

The chain recombines TRBV6-5 with TRBJ1-2; D uncertain. The germline V and J ends were trimmed by 6 bases and 8 bases, with 16 bases remaining between them. There are 13 residues in the CDR3. The germline CDR1 and CDR2 sequences are MNHEY and SVGAGI. The CDR3 is CASRQDQSRGYTF. CDR3 nucleotide sequence: TGTGCCAGCAGACAAGACCAGTCGCGGGGCTACACCTTC.

The V call is TRBV6-1, the J call TRBJ2-7, with D possibly matching TRBD1 (5 bases). Trimming took off 2 bases at V and 6 bases at J, with 11 bases between the two ends. Germline V gene data show CDR1 as MNHNS and CDR2 as SASEGT. The CDR3 is made up of 13 amino acids. DNA of the CDR3: TGTGCCAGCAGTGAAAGGGCAGGGCGCGAGCAGTACTTC. Protein product: CASSERAGREQYF.

V usage is TRBV14 and J usage is TRBJ2-7; 7 nucleotides line up with TRBD2. The CDR3 sequence is 18 residues long. Germline CDR1 reads SGHDN; CDR2 reads FVKESK. The ends lost 1 base at V and 0 bases at J; junction bases unmatched: 12. CDR3 in DNA: TGTGCCAGCAGCCAAGTCTGGAGTGAAGCGGGGTACTCCTACGAGCAGTACTTC. Translated: CASSQVWSEAGYSYEQYF.

The rearrangement uses TRBV4-1 and TRBJ1-1; a possible D gene is TRBD1 (5 bases). The CDR3 has 18 residues. CDR1 MGHRA and CDR2 YSYEKL come from the germline V gene. V was clipped by 1 base and J by 5 bases, with 23 bases between them. The CDR3 DNA reads as TGCGCCAGCAGCCAAGTGGGACCCGACCTGGCAGGGTCAACTGAAGCTTTCTTT. Translating gives CASSQVGPDLAGSTEAFF.

This sequence joins TRBV7-9 and TRBJ1-5; D not certain. Germline V lookup: CDR1 SEHNR, CDR2 FQNEAQ (reference sequence). Trimming stripped 5 bases from V and 10 bases from J, with 15 bases between. This CDR3 is 13 amino acids long. This CDR3 reads CASSLDKEVPQHF. Here the CDR3 DNA reads TGTGCCAGCAGCCTTGACAAGGAGGTACCCCAGCATTTT.

The chain carries TRBV9 and TRBJ1-2; no firm D call. V lost 0 bases to trimming and J lost 2 bases, with 8 bases between them. The CDR3 length is 14 residues. Germline V lookup: CDR1 SGDLS, CDR2 YYNGEE. CDR3 region: CASSVGSENYGYTF. In DNA form, the CDR3 reads TGTGCCAGCAGCGTAGGTTCTGAAAACTATGGCTACACCTTC.

This chain connects TRBV30 to TRBJ2-7, with TRBD1 matching 9 bases. J lost 4 bases, V lost 5 bases, and 12 bases had no gene match. Germline V gene data show CDR1 as GTSNPN and CDR2 as SVGIG (reference sequence). The CDR3 has 15 amino acids. In DNA, the CDR3 is TGTGCCTGGGCCCCACTCGGACAGGGGAGGTACGAGCAGTACTTC. Protein sequence: CAWAPLGQGRYEQYF. Looking up the rest from reference TRBV30 and TRBJ2-7 gives the full variable domain: SQTIHQWPATLVQPVGSPLSLECTVEGTSNPNLYWYRQAAGRGLQLLFYSVGIGQISSEVPQNLSASRPQDRQFILSSKKLLLSDSGFYLCAWAPLGQGRYEQYFGPGTRLTVT.

The chain recombines TRBV11-2 with TRBJ2-7, with TRBD2 identical over 11 bases. With 1 base clipped from V and 1 base from J, the junction kept 6 bases outside the gene matches. The CDR3 runs to 17 residues. From germline, CDR1 is SGHAT and CDR2 FQNNGV. As DNA, the CDR3 is TGTGCCAGCAGCTTAGGGAGACTAGCGGGACCGTCCTACGAGCAGTACTTC. This encodes CASSLGRLAGPSYEQYF.

This clone occurred once. The CDR3 bases are TGCGCCAGCAGCCCGTTGCGGGAGACCACAGATACGCAGTATTTT. The encoded protein is CASSPLRETTDTQYF. V gene TRBV5-1 combines with J gene TRBJ2-3; 7 positions match TRBD2. The junction had 7 bases not matched to a gene; V was cut back by 4 bases and J by 2 bases. The CDR3 is 15 residues long. Germline V gene data show CDR1 as SGHRS and CDR2 as YFSETQ.

V is TRBV19 and J is TRBJ2-3; D uncertain. CDR1 and CDR2 (germline): LNHDA, SQIVND (reference sequence). Deletions cut 5 bases from V and 0 bases from J, with 12 bases between. This CDR3 spans 15 amino acids. CDR3 sequence reads: CASSFLTSSTDTQYF. CDR3 sequence (DNA): TGTGCCAGTAGTTTTCTGACCTCAAGCACAGATACGCAGTATTTT.

The V call is TRBV7-2, the J call TRBJ2-2, with D unresolved. Germline assignment: CDR1 SGHTA and CDR2 FQGNSA. Trimming shortened V by 1 base and J by 5 bases, and 14 bases separated the two germline ends. The CDR3 length is 16 residues. Here the CDR3 reads CASSLVSGHGTGELFF. The CDR3 nucleotides read TGTGCCAGCAGCTTAGTGTCAGGCCATGGAACCGGGGAGCTGTTTTTT.

The chain has TRBV15 and TRBJ1-1; 7 bases are a match to TRBD1. V trimming: 2 bases; J trimming: 0 bases; junction bases outside the gene matches: 12. This CDR3 is built from 18 residues. Germline V CDR1 and CDR2: LNHNV, YYDKDF (reference sequence). CDR3 coding DNA: TGTGCCACCAGCAGAAAAGACGGGACAGCACCTATGAACACTGAAGCTTTCTTT. This gives the protein CATSRKDGTAPMNTEAFF.

The chain recombines TRBV29-1 with TRBJ1-2; 11 nucleotides agree with TRBD1. The trim removed 0 bases at V and 4 bases at J, leaving 4 bases unmatched. Germline V gene data show CDR1 as SQVTM and CDR2 as ANQGSEA. The CDR3 length is 15 residues. The CDR3 reads CSVEDGQGAAYGYTF. DNA of the CDR3: TGCAGCGTTGAAGACGGACAGGGGGCAGCCTATGGCTACACCTTC.

Remarks on this clone: The junction and the germline gene differ at one end; a read error may be behind it. J is TRBJ2-3 and V is TRBV2; D gene ambiguous. From germline, CDR1 is SNHLY and CDR2 FYNNEI. This CDR3 is 12 amino acids long. CDR3 in amino acids: CASTFEADPQYF. DNA of the CDR3: TGTGCCAGCACATTCGAAGCAGATCCGCAGTATTTT.

This chain joins TRBV9 and TRBJ1-1; D is perhaps TRBD1 (6 bases). Between the trimmed V and J ends, which lost 3 bases and 1 base, there was a span of 10 bases. The germline CDR1 and CDR2 sequences are SGDLS and YYNGEE. CDR3 length: 14 residues. CDR3 in amino acids: CASSAEGGNTEAFF. In nucleotides, the CDR3 is TGTGCCAGCAGCGCTGAGGGGGGGAACACTGAAGCTTTCTTT.

Here the CDR3 reads CASRSGQVEAFF. The DNA of the CDR3 is TGTGCCAGCAGATCCGGACAGGTTGAAGCTTTCTTT. This chain connects TRBV27 to TRBJ1-1; 7 bases are shared with TRBD1. CDR3 size: 12 residues. Germline V gives CDR1 MNHEY, CDR2 SMNVEV (reference sequence). V lost 6 bases, J lost 7 bases, and 5 bases stayed unmatched.

The chain is built from TRBV5-1 and TRBJ2-2, with unresolved D. V dropped 3 bases and J dropped 6 bases, with 12 bases sitting between them. The CDR3 extends over 14 amino acids. Germline-derived CDR1 and CDR2 are SGHRS and YFSETQ. The CDR3 sequence is CASSSDDMSGELFF. CDR3 DNA sequence: TGCGCCAGCAGCTCTGATGATATGTCCGGGGAGCTGTTTTTT.

This clone was seen a single time. V is TRBV5-1 and J is TRBJ2-5; TRBD1 aligns across 7 bases. Germline CDR1 and CDR2: SGHRS and YFSETQ. The CDR3 covers 13 residues. Trimming took 10 bases from V and 7 from J; bases not matched to a gene: 13. CDR3 sequence reads: CAGKTGPEATQYF. In nucleotides, the CDR3 is TGCGCCGGCAAGACAGGGCCGGAGGCGACCCAGTACTTC.

The rearrangement joins TRBV23-1 to TRBJ1-2; 8 nucleotides agree with TRBD1. TRBV23-1 is flagged as an ORF with uncertain function. This CDR3 comprises 15 residues. V lost 4 bases to trimming and J lost 6 bases; unmatched junction nucleotides: 10. The CDR3 sequence is CASSPLTGEVDGYTF. CDR3 in DNA: TGCGCCAGCAGTCCCTTGACAGGGGAGGTTGATGGCTACACCTTC.

The sample holds a few counts of this clone. The chain carries TRBV27 and TRBJ1-5, with 7 nucleotides matching TRBD1. Germline CDR1 reads MNHEY; CDR2 reads SMNVEV (reference sequence). With 5 bases clipped from V and 5 bases from J, the junction kept 9 bases outside the gene matches. The length of the CDR3 is 15 residues. This chain's CDR3 is CASSEGTVPDQPQHF. In nucleotides, the CDR3 is TGTGCCAGCAGTGAGGGGACAGTACCAGATCAGCCCCAGCATTTT.

This clone was counted a single time. This chain uses TRBV5-1 with TRBJ2-4, with D tentatively TRBD1 or TRBD2 (6 bases each). Looked up from germline, CDR1 is SGHRS and CDR2 is YFSETQ. V shed 3 bases and J shed 0 bases, with 16 bases lying between them. The CDR3 is 17 residues long. The CDR3 here is CASSSGGGLIAKNIQYF. As DNA, the CDR3 is TGCGCCAGCAGCTCTGGTGGGGGGCTGATAGCCAAAAACATTCAGTACTTC. Together with reference TRBV5-1 and TRBJ2-4, the CDR3 gives the full variable domain: KAGVTQTPRYLIKTRGQQVTLSCSPISGHRSVSWYQQTPGQGLQFLFEYFSETQRNKGNFPGRFSGRQFSNSRSEMNVSTLELGDSALYLCASSSGGGLIAKNIQYFGAGTRLSVL.

This clone was detected a few times. The rearrangement joins TRBV5-1 to TRBJ1-1; maybe TRBD1 (6 bases). CDR3 length: 15 residues. In germline, CDR1 is SGHRS, CDR2 YFSETQ. Trimming pared 0 bases from V and 1 base from J, leaving 10 bases between. The CDR3 nucleotides read TGCGCCAGCAGCTTGGCCGAGGGACAGAACACTGAAGCTTTCTTT. Protein: CASSLAEGQNTEAFF.

The rearrangement uses TRBV29-1 and TRBJ1-1, with D unclear. With 2 bases removed from V and 7 bases from J, the gap between germline ends came to 8 bases. From germline, CDR1 is SQVTM and CDR2 ANQGSEA. The CDR3 contains 11 residues. CDR3 bases: TGCAGCGTTGAACCGGGGAATGAAGCTTTCTTT. This encodes CSVEPGNEAFF.